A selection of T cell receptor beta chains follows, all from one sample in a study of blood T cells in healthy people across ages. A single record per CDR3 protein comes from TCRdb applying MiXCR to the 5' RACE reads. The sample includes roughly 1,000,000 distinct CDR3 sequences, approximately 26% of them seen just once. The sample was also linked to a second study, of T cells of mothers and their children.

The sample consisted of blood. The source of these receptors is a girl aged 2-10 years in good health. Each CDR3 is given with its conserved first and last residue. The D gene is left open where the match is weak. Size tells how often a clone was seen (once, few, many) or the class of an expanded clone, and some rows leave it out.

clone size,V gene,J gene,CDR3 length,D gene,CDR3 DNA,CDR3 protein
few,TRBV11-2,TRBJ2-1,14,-,TGTGCCAGCAGCTTAGGGGCTAGCGCCAATGAGCAGTTCTTC,CASSLGASANEQFF
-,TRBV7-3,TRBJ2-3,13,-,TGTGCCAGCAGCTTAGTGGGGAGCGGCACGCAGTATTTT,CASSLVGSGTQYF
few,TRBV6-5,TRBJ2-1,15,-,TGTGCCAGCAGTGGACGAGGAGCGGACTTCCACCGAGCGTTCTTC,CASSGRGADFHRAFF
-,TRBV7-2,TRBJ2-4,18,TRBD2,TGTGCCAGCAGCTCATATCCGACTAGCGGTTTGTACAAAAACATTCAGTACTTC,CASSSYPTSGLYKNIQYF
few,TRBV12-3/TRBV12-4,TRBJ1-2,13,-,TGTGCCAGCAGCTACCTCGTGGAGGGTGGCTACACCTTC,CASSYLVEGGYTF
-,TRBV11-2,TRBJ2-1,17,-,TGTGCCAGCAGTTCGACAGATGTCGGGCAGGGAGGCAATGAGCAGCTCTTC,CASSSTDVGQGGNEQLF
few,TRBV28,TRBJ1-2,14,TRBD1,TGTGCCAGCAGTCCGACAGGGGACTTTTATGGCTACACCTTC,CASSPTGDFYGYTF
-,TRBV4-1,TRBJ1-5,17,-,TGCGCCAGCAGCCACCAATCCACGGAGGGGGGGGATCAGCCCCAGCATTTT,CASSHQSTEGGDQPQHF
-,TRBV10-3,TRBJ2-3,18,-,TGTGCCATCAGCCCTCACCCCAGGGAAGAAAAAACTCAAGATACGCAGTATTTT,CAISPHPREEKTQDTQYF
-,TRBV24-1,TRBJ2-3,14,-,TGTGCCACCAGTGTCGGGGTTAGGGCAGATACGCAGTATTTT,CATSVGVRADTQYF
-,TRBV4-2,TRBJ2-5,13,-,TGTGCCAGCAGCCGGCGGTGGAGAGAGACCCAGTACTTC,CASSRRWRETQYF
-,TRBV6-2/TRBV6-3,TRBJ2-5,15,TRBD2,TGTGCCAGCAGTCCAACTAGCGGGGGGTGGCAGACCCAGTACTTC,CASSPTSGGWQTQYF
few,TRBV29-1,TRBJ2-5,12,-,TGCAGCGCCTATATGGTGCCAGAGACCCAGTACTTC,CSAYMVPETQYF
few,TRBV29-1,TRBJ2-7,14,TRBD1,TGCAGCGTTGCCGGGACAGGGGACACGTACGAGCAGTACTTC,CSVAGTGDTYEQYF
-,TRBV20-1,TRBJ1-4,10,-,TGCAGTGCTTCTGAGGAAAAACTGTTTTTT,CSASEEKLFF
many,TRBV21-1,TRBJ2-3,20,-,TGTGCCAGCAGCAAAGTTACAAGGGCTAGGGGTGGGCGAGACACAGATACGCAGTATTTT,CASSKVTRARGGRDTDTQYF
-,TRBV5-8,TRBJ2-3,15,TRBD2,TGTGCCAGCAGCTTCCGAGCGGGGGACACAGATACGCAGTATTTT,CASSFRAGDTDTQYF
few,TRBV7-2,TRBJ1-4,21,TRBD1,TGTGCCAGCAGCACCCGTGGGTCTTTTCCAGGGGGCAATAAGTTGAATGAAAAACTGTTTTTT,CASSTRGSFPGGNKLNEKLFF
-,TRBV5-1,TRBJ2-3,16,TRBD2,TGCGCCAGCACCCGGACTAGCGGGAAGGTATCAGATACGCAGTATTTT,CASTRTSGKVSDTQYF
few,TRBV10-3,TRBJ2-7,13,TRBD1,TGTGCAGGCGCCAGGACAGGGTCCGACGAGCAGTACTTC,CAGARTGSDEQYF
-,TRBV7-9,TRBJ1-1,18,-,TGTGCCAGCAGCTTAGTGCAGGGGATTCAATATGTGAACACTGAAGCTTTCTTT,CASSLVQGIQYVNTEAFF
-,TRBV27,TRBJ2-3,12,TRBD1,TGTGCCAGCAGTTTTGAGACAGGGTCAAGGTATTTT,CASSFETGSRYF
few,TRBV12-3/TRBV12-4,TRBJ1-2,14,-,TGTGCCAGCAGAGGCGCGACGGTTTCCCGTGGCTACACCTTC,CASRGATVSRGYTF
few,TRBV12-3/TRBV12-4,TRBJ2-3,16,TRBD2,TGTGCCAGCAGTTTAGTGCCAGCGGGAATCGCAGATACGCAGTATTTT,CASSLVPAGIADTQYF
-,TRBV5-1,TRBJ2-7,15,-,TGCGCCAGCAGCTTCGGCAGCGGCCCCTCCTACGAGCAGTACTTC,CASSFGSGPSYEQYF
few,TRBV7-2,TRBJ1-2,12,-,TGTGCCAGCAGCCCGGGGCTTACCGGCTACACCTTC,CASSPGLTGYTF
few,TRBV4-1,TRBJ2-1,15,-,TGCGCCAGCAGCCAAGAATCTACCGCGATCAATGAGCAGTTCTTC,CASSQESTAINEQFF
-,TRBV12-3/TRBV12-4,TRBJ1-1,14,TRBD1,TGTGCCAGCAGGACAGGGGGCGCGTATACTGAAGCTTTCTTT,CASRTGGAYTEAFF
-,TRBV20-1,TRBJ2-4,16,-,TGCAGTGCTTTCTCCCTCGAATTAGGGGCCAAAAACATTCAGTACTTC,CSAFSLELGAKNIQYF
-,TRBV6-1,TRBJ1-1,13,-,TGTGCCACCCGGCCCCCAGGAACCGCTGAAGCTTTCTTT,CATRPPGTAEAFF
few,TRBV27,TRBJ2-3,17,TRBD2,TGTGCCAGCAGTCATCCGGGACTACCCGTTGGCGACGATACGCAGTATTTT,CASSHPGLPVGDDTQYF
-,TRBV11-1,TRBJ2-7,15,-,TGTGCCAGCAGCTTAAAGTGGACATCGGGGATCGAGCAGTACTTC,CASSLKWTSGIEQYF
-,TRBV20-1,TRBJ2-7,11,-,TGCAGTGCTTTCCGGAGCTACGAGCAGTACTTC,CSAFRSYEQYF
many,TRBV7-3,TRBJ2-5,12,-,TGTGCCAGCAGCCACGGTCAAGAGACCCAGTACTTC,CASSHGQETQYF
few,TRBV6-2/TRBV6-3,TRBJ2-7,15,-,TGTGCCAGCAGTTACGCCGGGGACACCCCCTACGAGCAGTACTTC,CASSYAGDTPYEQYF
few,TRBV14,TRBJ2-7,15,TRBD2,TGTGCCAGCAGCCAATCTAGCGGGAGGAGATACGAGCAGTACTTC,CASSQSSGRRYEQYF
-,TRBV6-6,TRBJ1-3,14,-,TGTGCCAGCGCTGACACTTACTCTGGAAACACCATATATTTT,CASADTYSGNTIYF
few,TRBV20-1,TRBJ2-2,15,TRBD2,TGCAGTGCGTCACCGGGACTAGCGGAAATCGGGGAGCTGTTTTTT,CSASPGLAEIGELFF
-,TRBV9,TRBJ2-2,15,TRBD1,TGTGCCAGCAGCCTCCGGACAGGGGAGGCCGGGGAGCTGTTTTTT,CASSLRTGEAGELFF
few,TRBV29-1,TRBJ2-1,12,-,TGCAGCGCTGACAGGAGGCTGGGTGAGCAGTTCTTC,CSADRRLGEQFF
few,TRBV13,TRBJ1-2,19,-,TGTGCCAGCACCATAGCCCGGAGAACCAAGTTCAGTGGGACGGATGGCTACACCTTC,CASTIARRTKFSGTDGYTF
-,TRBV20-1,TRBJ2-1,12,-,TGCAGTGCTTATGGACTAAACAATGAGCAGTTCTTC,CSAYGLNNEQFF
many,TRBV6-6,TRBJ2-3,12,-,TGTGCCAGCAGTTACGGGCCAGATACGCAGTATTTT,CASSYGPDTQYF
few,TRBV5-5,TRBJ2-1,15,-,TGTGCCAGCAGCGATCTGACAGGCAGAGGGAATGAGCAGTTCTTC,CASSDLTGRGNEQFF
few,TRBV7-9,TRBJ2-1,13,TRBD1,TGTGCCAGCAGCGGACAGGTTAACAATGAGCAGTTCTTC,CASSGQVNNEQFF
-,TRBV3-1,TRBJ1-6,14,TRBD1,TGTGCCAGCAGTCCAGACAGTTCGCAGGGGGAAATCCACTTT,CASSPDSSQGEIHF
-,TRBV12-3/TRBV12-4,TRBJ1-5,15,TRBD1,TGTGCCAGCAGTTTTGGACAGGGAGGGGGTCAGCCCCAGCATTTT,CASSFGQGGGQPQHF
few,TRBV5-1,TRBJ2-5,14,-,TGCGCCAGCAGCTTGGCACAGGGCGAAGGGACCCAGTACTTC,CASSLAQGEGTQYF
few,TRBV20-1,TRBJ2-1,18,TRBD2,TGCAGTGCTCATCTAGCGGGAGGGCTCCTCAGCTCCTACAATGAGCAGTTCTTC,CSAHLAGGLLSSYNEQFF
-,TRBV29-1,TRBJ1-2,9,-,TGCAGCGGGGAGGACGGCTACACCTTC,CSGEDGYTF